Listed below are T cell receptor beta chains from one sample, sequenced in a study of blood T cell repertoires in COVID-19. Profiling relied on immunoSEQ multiplex PCR, and the TCRdb table lists in-frame clones only, not all of them. This table has some 400,000 clones, about 90% appearing once. Sequenced: PBMCs or T cells enriched from blood (not recorded which). The source of these receptors is a man aged 25-40 years who had recovered from COVID-19. Both conserved end residues are part of each CDR3. The D gene is left open where the match is weak. Clone sizes are given selectively: once, few, many, or a class where the clone is expanded.

TRBD1	TRBV5-1	TRBJ2-1	-	TGCGCCAGCAGCCTGGGACAGGGGGCATTCGATGAGCAGTTCTTC	CASSLGQGAFDEQFF
-	TRBV19	TRBJ1-5	-	TGTGCCAGCACTGGCGGGGGTTGGGGTCAGCCCCAGCATTTT	CASTGGGWGQPQHF
TRBD1	TRBV9	TRBJ1-3	-	TGTGCCAGCAGCGTAGGACAGGGGGCTCTCTCTGGAAACACCATATATTTT	CASSVGQGALSGNTIYF
-	TRBV6-2/TRBV6-3	TRBJ2-5	-	TGTGCCAGCAGCCCAAGACTCCAAGAGACCCAGTACTTC	CASSPRLQETQYF
-	TRBV2	TRBJ1-1	-	TGTGCCAGCAGTGCTTTAAAGGGAGCCGCTGAAGCTTTCTTT	CASSALKGAAEAFF
TRBD1	TRBV30	TRBJ1-6	-	TGTGCCTGGAGTGTACCACAGGGGAGGAATTCACCCCTCCACTTT	CAWSVPQGRNSPLHF
-	TRBV10-2	TRBJ1-1	few	TGCGCCAGCAGTGAGGGCTTTCGTACTGAAGCTTTCTTT	CASSEGFRTEAFF
TRBD1	TRBV27	TRBJ1-2	medium-sized	TGTGCCAGCAGGACTATCGGGGCAGGGGGATTCAACTATGGCTACACCTTC	CASRTIGAGGFNYGYTF
TRBD1	TRBV18	TRBJ1-1	once	TGTGCCAGCTCACCTGAGTGGACAGGGGAGAACACTGAAGCTTTCTTT	CASSPEWTGENTEAFF
-	TRBV7-6	TRBJ1-5	-	TGTGCCAGCAGCTTACCAATGCAGCCCCAGCATTTT	CASSLPMQPQHF
-	TRBV6-5	TRBJ2-3	-	TGTGCCAGCAGTTGGAGACAGGTCTCAGATACGCAGTATTTT	CASSWRQVSDTQYF
TRBD1	TRBV28	TRBJ1-5	-	TGTGCCAGCAGTTCTGAGGACAGGGATGGTCAGCCCCAGCATTTT	CASSSEDRDGQPQHF
-	TRBV10-1	TRBJ1-4	-	TGCGCCAGCAGTGAAGACTCCGCGGGGGAAAAACTGTTTTTT	CASSEDSAGEKLFF
-	TRBV2	TRBJ1-1	-	TGTGCCAGCAGTGCCGCGGTCACTGAAGCTTTCTTT	CASSAAVTEAFF
TRBD2	TRBV6-5	TRBJ2-1	-	TGTGCCAGCAGTTCGACTAGCCCTGGGGAGCAGTTCTTC	CASSSTSPGEQFF
-	TRBV25-1	TRBJ2-7	-	TGTGCCAGCAGGGGGGCCGCATACGAGCAGTACTTC	CASRGAAYEQYF
-	TRBV7-9	TRBJ1-3	once	TGTGCCAGCAGGGGGGGAGGAAACACCATATATTTT	CASRGGGNTIYF
-	TRBV28	TRBJ2-3	-	TGTGCCAGCAGTTTAGGGCTACCAGATACGCAGTATTTT	CASSLGLPDTQYF
-	TRBV6-5	TRBJ1-6	once	TGTGCCAGCAGTTACAGCCGGGAGCAGACTTCACCCCTCCACTTT	CASSYSREQTSPLHF
TRBD1	TRBV18	TRBJ1-3	-	TGTGCCAGCTCACCTGTGGGGACAGGCGGAAACACCATATATTTT	CASSPVGTGGNTIYF
-	TRBV19	TRBJ1-2	-	TGTGCCAGTAGTTCCGACACCGGCGACTATGGCTACACCTTC	CASSSDTGDYGYTF
-	TRBV5-1	TRBJ1-6	-	TGCGCCAGCCGAGCGTCTAATTCACCCCTCCACTTT	CASRASNSPLHF
-	TRBV12-3/TRBV12-4	TRBJ2-7	-	TGTGCCAGCAGTTTTTTTGGCCGAGGCGAGCAGTACTTC	CASSFFGRGEQYF
-	TRBV9	TRBJ1-3	few	TGTGCCAGCAGCGTAACGGGGGGATTTAGAAACACCATATATTTT	CASSVTGGFRNTIYF
-	TRBV27	TRBJ2-1	-	TGTGCCAGCAGTTTAAGTGAACACTACAATGAGCAGTTCTTC	CASSLSEHYNEQFF
-	TRBV9	TRBJ1-3	-	TGTGCCAGCAGCGGTAGCCTCCCCTCTGGAAACACCATATATTTT	CASSGSLPSGNTIYF
-	TRBV7-9	TRBJ1-5	-	TGTGCCAGCAGCTTTAGCGGGAGCAATCAGCCCCAGCATTTT	CASSFSGSNQPQHF
-	TRBV5-5	TRBJ2-7	-	TGTGCCAGCAGCTTGGGGCTAGCCCCTCCATATTACGAGCAGTACTTC	CASSLGLAPPYYEQYF
TRBD1	TRBV10-3	TRBJ2-2	-	TGTGCCACCCGGACAGGATCGGCCGGGGAGCTGTTTTTT	CATRTGSAGELFF
-	TRBV21-1	TRBJ1-3	few	TGTGCCAGCAGCAAATCCAACCTGGGACAGCACTCTGGAAACACCATATATTTT	CASSKSNLGQHSGNTIYF
TRBD2	TRBV11-2	TRBJ2-2	-	TGTGCCAGCATCCCAGCGGGACCGGGCACCGGGGAGCTGTTTTTT	CASIPAGPGTGELFF
-	TRBV6-6	TRBJ2-6	-	TGTGCCAGCAGCTCTTCATTGCGGCAGGGGATGTCTGGGGCCAACGTCCTGACTTTC	CASSSSLRQGMSGANVLTF
TRBD1	TRBV5-5	TRBJ1-2	once	TGTGCCAGCAGGGACAGGGGGCTAGTAGACTATGGCTACACCTTC	CASRDRGLVDYGYTF